This TCR beta chain was sequenced for a study of T cells in Graves' hyperthyroidism and ophthalmopathy (dated by TCRdb to about 2019). Study-wide context: Peripheral blood samples were taken at initial diagnosis, before any treatment was given. The study also compared thyroid tissue and blood T-cell repertoires from roughly 6 Graves' hyperthyroidism patients. An independent validation cohort of 18 to 20 hyperthyroidism patients and 15 or so patients who later progressed to ophthalmopathy tested prospective prediction of ophthalmopathy. The approximately 98 discovery patients were randomly divided into training and test sets at a 7:3 ratio. A discovery cohort of approximately 100 patients, about 40 with Graves' ophthalmopathy and roughly 59 with stable Graves' hyperthyroidism, was used to find distinguishing TCR V-J signatures. TCR Vbeta CDR3 sequencing of 120 to 150 peripheral blood samples (roughly 43 ophthalmopathy, about 80 hyperthyroidism and approximately 17 progressor patients) is reported in the paper. After blood sampling, hyperthyroidism patients were treated with methimazole at a starting dose of 30 mg daily, and ophthalmopathy patients were treated with high-dose intravenous methylprednisolone. Broader findings and caveats from the paper: Sample size was not statistically predetermined, and blinding of investigators to group allocation was not performed. A model built on a 13 V-J signature distinguished ophthalmopathy from stable hyperthyroidism, reaching about 88% sensitivity and around 81% specificity in cross-validation and 80%/75% in testing. Most expanded thyroid clonotypes (frequency above 0.001) were also detected in blood, suggesting blood repertoires may reflect thyroid immune responses. During validation, the model predicted progression to ophthalmopathy a median of approximately 6 months ahead of onset, with around 70% sensitivity and around 72% specificity.

A patient counted as having stable Graves' hyperthyroidism if no progression to ophthalmopathy occurred over 18 months of follow-up. Hyperthyroidism patients were newly diagnosed, had a disease duration of under 2 months, and were aged 18 to 65 years. Patients with uncontrolled infections, other autoimmune diseases, pregnancy or lactation were excluded. Clinical symptoms, serum thyroxine and TRAb, thyroid ultrasound, and orbital computed tomography formed the basis for the diagnoses. Ficoll-Paque density gradient centrifugation was used to isolate PBMCs from about 9.4 ml of fresh peripheral blood. Total RNA was extracted using Trizol reagent, and RNA quality was assessed on an Agilent 2100 Bioanalyzer. About this clonotype itself: What this receptor recognizes is not known. No base quality values were provided; no much bigger clone lies one nucleotide off.

TCR beta CDR3 regions were amplified from RNA transcripts. The first round of RT-PCR for the TCR CDR3 was performed with the HTBI primer set and the Qiagen OneStep RT-PCR kit. Libraries were constructed in a second round of multiplex PCR, after which size selection and purification were performed. The libraries were sequenced on an Illumina HiSeq2000 using paired-end 100 bp reads. As for how the authors treated the data: SOAPnuke was used to process the raw data, throwing out any read that contained adapters or uncalled bases, had a mean Phred below 15, or lacked an exact constant-primer or identifier match. High-quality paired reads were merged using COPE v1.2.5, and each unique nucleotide sequence was defined as a clonotype. Clonotypes were aligned to IMGT TRBV, TRBD and TRBJ reference segments using MiTCR v1.1. The analysis was restricted to V-J combinations with a frequency above 0.0001, which together covered 98% to 99.2% of the repertoires. The TCS score was defined as the ratio of F50 (clonal expansion) to E x V (chaos), calculated using BLOSUM62-based TCRdist between CDR3 peptides within each V-J. Welch's t-statistics and random forest reduced fewer than 600 V-J features to fewer than 15, which were used in a naive Bayes classifier (R e1071). In-frame beta chains were kept once TCRdb had trimmed the public reads at Q25 with fastp and called clones with MiXCR. Under each unique CDR3 protein, matching rows form one entry showing the most common genes and DNA. The V and J calls here are based on TCRdb, not the publication. This sample has about 510,000 distinct CDR3 sequences in its table, and about 14% of those were observed once. Roughly 13% of the sample comes from the top ten.

The cysteine opens and the phenylalanine closes a CDR3 of 13 amino acids. The DNA shown is the 39-base CDR3, in frame from base 1. CDR1 and CDR2 are drawn from the germline V gene: SQVTM, ANQGSEA. Germline trimming amounts to 6 bases on V and 2 bases on J, with 6 as the count of junction bases outside the gene matches. The receptor comes from a woman aged 35 to 49 with Graves' hyperthyroidism. Sequencing was carried out using blood. The chain links TRBV29-1 with TRBJ2-7, with 8 bases matching TRBD1. The nucleotide sequence reads as follows: TGCAGCGTAGGGCCACAGGGGGCCTACGAGCAGTACTTC. This translates into CSVGPQGAYEQYF.